Included here is one T cell receptor beta chain sequence, with context. Its antigen is currently not known. No base quality information exists; no much larger clone differs at one position. V is clipped by 5 bases and J by 0 bases, and the sequence between their germline boundaries is 14 bases long. The germline V gene (reference sequence) specifies SEHNR as CDR1 and FQNEAQ as CDR2. Taken from cysteine to phenylalanine, the CDR3 has 15 residues. Here the CDR3 DNA is all that survives: 45 bases in frame from base 1. This record comes from a study of blood T cells in healthy people across ages (dated by TCRdb to the mid-2010s). As for the study more broadly: Template switching captured roughly one uniquely barcoded TCR beta cDNA molecule per two T cells in model experiments. To avoid experimental bias, donors of different ages were distributed randomly across sequencing lanes. The donors were split into four age groups: young (average about 15 years), middle-aged (around 40), aged (62) and long-lived (under 90). Using the same blood draw, the study looked at two additional independent replicas of 1 million unique cDNA reads for two donors, one aged 18 to 30 and the other aged 80 or older. The study measured age-related changes in TCR beta repertoire diversity using deep sequencing normalized with unique cDNA molecular identifiers. Study-wide findings and limitations: Bulk unsorted PBMC profiling prevented conclusive comparison of naive and antigen-experienced compartments. Compared with the aged group, more naive CD4+ T cells, fewer expanded clones and increased TCR diversity were shown by the long-lived group, suggesting age selection. Donor CMV infection status was unknown, potentially confounding age-related changes in expanded clonotypes. Estimates of total diversity based on one million sequenced T cells were regarded as lower bounds and as underestimates. As age increased, observed TCR beta diversity per million T cells dropped in a roughly linear way, and a significant reduction was already evident by age approximately 40. There was a strong correlation between observed TCR beta diversity and the percentage of naive T cells measured by flow cytometry.

The receptor library was made with 5' RACE. Sequencing was carried out with an Illumina HiSeq 2500. A second PCR of about 6 to 11 cycles was run with a J-beta primer mix and a sample-barcoded 5' primer. A template-switch 5' adaptor carrying 12 random nucleotides introduced a unique molecular identifier onto each TCR beta cDNA molecule. Each sample yielded at least 2.5 million CDR3-containing paired-end reads. The Mint cDNA synthesis kit, primed by a TRBC-specific oligonucleotide, was used to synthesize first-strand cDNA from all RNA. Following uracil-DNA glycosylase treatment, a first 18-cycle PCR with universal primers M1SS and BC2_uni_R was performed on all cDNA. The original pipeline was this. For normalization, 1 million high-quality reads, each with a distinct molecular identifier, were randomly selected from each sample. Instead of being binned into consensus sequences, reads with shared molecular identifiers were discarded. MiTCR, with a Q25 quality threshold and the strictest error-elimination algorithm, was used for CDR3 identification, clonotype clustering and error correction. A nonparametric unseen species model with Euler transformation was used to estimate a lower bound on total TCR beta diversity. TCRdb reprocessing: public reads trimmed at Q25 with fastp, clones called with MiXCR, in-frame beta chains kept. Each entry merges the rows of one CDR3 protein and shows their most common DNA and genes. It is TCRdb's table, rather than the study itself, that gives the V and J calls and clone size. A total of about 780,000 distinct CDR3 sequences appear in this sample, 60% to 80% of them only once. Jointly, the top ten make up 25% to 30% of the sample.

Donors were under 40 systemically healthy Caucasian individuals from Russia aged roughly 6 to 95 years. Ten milliliters of peripheral blood were drawn from each donor into EDTA-treated Vacutainer tubes. Ficoll-Paque density-gradient centrifugation was used to isolate PBMCs, with at least 6.5 million per sample. Total RNA was extracted from PBMCs with Trizol reagent, with at least 5 micrograms obtained per sample. The percentages of naive CD45RAhigh/CD27high T cells were determined by flow cytometry on a PBMC aliquot from every donor. The material sequenced was blood. The receptor was derived from a man younger than 40 in good health. The chain is assembled from TRBV7-9 and TRBJ2-7; tentative D gene TRBD1, with 6 bases matching. CDR3 region: CASSRPQGDSYEQYF. At the DNA level, the sequence is TGTGCCAGCAGCCGTCCACAGGGAGACTCCTACGAGCAGTACTTC. The full variable domain, completed from the reference TRBV7-9 and TRBJ2-7 proteins outside the CDR3, reads DTGVSQNPRHKITKRGQNVTFRCDPISEHNRLYWYRQTLGQGPEFLTYFQNEAQLEKSRLLSDRFSAERPKGSFSTLEIQRTEQGDSAMYLCASSRPQGDSYEQYFGPGTRLTVT.